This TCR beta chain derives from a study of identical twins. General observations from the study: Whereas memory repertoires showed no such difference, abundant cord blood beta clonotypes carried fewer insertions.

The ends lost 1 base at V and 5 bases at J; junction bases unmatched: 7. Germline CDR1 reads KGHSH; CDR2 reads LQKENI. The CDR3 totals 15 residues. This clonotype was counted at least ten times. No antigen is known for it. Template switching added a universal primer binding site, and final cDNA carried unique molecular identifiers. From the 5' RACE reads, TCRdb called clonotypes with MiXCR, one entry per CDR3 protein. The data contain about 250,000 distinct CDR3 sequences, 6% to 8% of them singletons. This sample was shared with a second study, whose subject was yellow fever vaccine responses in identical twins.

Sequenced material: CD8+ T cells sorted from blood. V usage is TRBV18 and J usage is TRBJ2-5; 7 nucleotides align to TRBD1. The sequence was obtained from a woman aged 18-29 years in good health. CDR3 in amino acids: CASSPLDRVDETQYF. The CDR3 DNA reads TGTGCCAGCTCACCACTTGACAGGGTAGACGAGACCCAGTACTTC.